This T cell receptor (beta chain) was sequenced in a study of HIV-infected patients and healthy controls. V was cut by 2 bases and J by 3 bases, with 12 bases left in between. CDR3 length: 15 residues. Germline CDR1 reads MGHDK; CDR2 reads SYGVNS. MiXCR, run by TCRdb on the 5' RACE reads, gives a single entry per CDR3 protein. Altogether some 19,000 distinct CDR3 sequences are present, over 15% being singletons, with the ten largest covering roughly a quarter. The chain links TRBV25-1 to TRBJ2-3, with D unclear. The receptor comes from a human donor in good health. Sequenced material: CD8+ T cells from blood. The chain's CDR3 is CASSEGYHQTDTQYF. The CDR3 DNA follows: TGTGCCAGCAGTGAAGGCTACCATCAAACAGATACGCAGTATTTT.